The 19 T cell receptor beta chains below come from one sample, sequenced in a study of blood T cells in healthy people across ages. Using a J-beta primer mix together with a sample-barcoded 5' primer, a second PCR was run for about 7 to 12 cycles. MiXCR was run by TCRdb on the 5' RACE reads, yielding one entry per CDR3 protein. This sample carries about 1.7 million distinct CDR3 sequences, approximately 30% of them seen once, and the ten largest clones take roughly 8%. Sequencing used blood. Source of these receptors: a woman aged 25 to 39 in good health.

The genes are TRBV3-1 and TRBJ2-7; TRBD1 agrees at 10 bases. The CDR3 loop spans 18 amino acids. Germline-derived CDR1 and CDR2 are LGHDT and YNNKEL (reference sequence). V lost 0 bases, J lost 5 bases, and 13 bases stayed unmatched. CDR3 nucleotide sequence: TGTGCCAGCAGCCAAGAATTTAACGGGACAGGGGTAGAAAACGAGCAGTACTTC. Translation: CASSQEFNGTGVENEQYF.

This clonotype was seen more than once but under ten times. The chain carries TRBV6-2 or TRBV6-3 and TRBJ2-5; TRBD2 matches 8 bases. This CDR3 is built from 16 residues. The germline V gene encodes CDR1 MNHEY and CDR2 SVGEGT. With 8 bases clipped from V and 5 bases from J, the junction kept 16 bases outside the gene matches. The CDR3: CASSPPAGGGAETQYF. The CDR3 DNA reads TGTGCCAGCTCACCACCCGCCGGGGGGGGTGCGGAGACCCAGTACTTC.

Regarding this clonotype: This may come from a read error, since a much larger clone is one base off. This chain uses TRBV3-1 with TRBJ2-7; no definite D call. This CDR3 spans 12 amino acids. Germline-derived CDR1 and CDR2 are LGHDT and YNNKEL (reference sequence). In DNA form, the CDR3 reads TGTGCCAGCGGCCACGCACATTACGAGCAGTACTTC. It encodes CASGHAHYEQYF.

This clonotype showed up many times. Mismatch with germline at one junction end may stem from a read error. This sequence joins TRBV5-1 and TRBJ1-1; 7 bases line up with TRBD1. CDR3 length: 14 residues. CDR1 is SGHRS, CDR2 YFSETQ, per germline. Here the CDR3 DNA reads TGTGCCAGCAGTTTAAGGGGGCGGAACACTGAAGCTTTCTTT. This codes for CASSLRGRNTEAFF.

The rearrangement uses TRBV7-6 and TRBJ2-3, with 7 bases matching TRBD1. The CDR3 runs to 16 residues. In germline, CDR1 is SGHVS, CDR2 FNYEAQ. V lost 0 bases, J lost 2 bases, and 5 bases stayed unmatched. CDR3 loop: CASSLALGTDTDTQYF. In nucleotides, the CDR3 is TGTGCCAGCAGCTTAGCGCTAGGGACAGACACAGATACGCAGTATTTT.

This clonotype was counted between two and nine times. The V call is TRBV9, the J call TRBJ2-3; perhaps D is TRBD1 or TRBD2 (6 bases each). This CDR3 comprises 17 residues. V was shortened by 2 bases and J by 2 bases, with 18 bases between the two germline ends. In germline, CDR1 is SGDLS, CDR2 YYNGEE. The CDR3 spells CASSVRPRGEFTDTQYF. The CDR3 DNA reads TGTGCCAGCAGCGTGAGGCCGAGGGGGGAATTCACAGATACGCAGTATTTT.

The chain joins TRBV2 to TRBJ1-5, with D maybe TRBD1 (5 bases). The germline gives CDR1 SNHLY, CDR2 FYNNEI. Between the trimmed V and J ends, which lost 7 bases and 8 bases, there was a span of 15 bases. The CDR3 loop spans 13 amino acids. CDR3 in amino acids: CASTNNWGKPQHF. CDR3 coding DNA: TGTGCCAGCACCAATAACTGGGGGAAGCCCCAGCATTTT.

This chain joins TRBV12-3 or TRBV12-4 and TRBJ1-2, with TRBD1 matching 8 bases. This CDR3 comprises 13 residues. V lost 3 bases to trimming and J lost 7 bases; unmatched junction nucleotides: 4. The CDR3 region has the DNA TGTGCCAGCAGTTTGACAGGGGCTACTGGCTACACCTTC. It translates to CASSLTGATGYTF.

The chain combines TRBV24-1 with TRBJ2-6, with 10 bases fitting TRBD1. The junction had 10 bases not matched to a gene; V was cut back by 5 bases and J by 4 bases. Germline CDR1 KGHDR, CDR2 SFDVKD. The CDR3 is 18 amino acids. This CDR3 is CATSGSPGQGFGANVLTF. In DNA, the CDR3 is TGTGCCACCAGTGGGTCCCCGGGACAGGGGTTCGGGGCCAACGTCCTGACTTTC.

This clonotype has only a few counts. The chain has TRBV25-1 and TRBJ1-1; tentatively, D is TRBD1 (5 bases). Germline V gives CDR1 MGHDK, CDR2 SYGVNS. CDR3 length equals 15 residues. The V and J ends lost 6 bases and 7 bases respectively, with 21 bases between them. The CDR3: CASSSSLPGEVEAFF. The CDR3 DNA follows: TGTGCCAGCAGCTCCTCCTTACCGGGGGAAGTTGAAGCTTTCTTT.

This clonotype occurred many times. One end of the junction fails to match germline, which may point to a read error. The chain has TRBV5-1 and TRBJ1-5, with 10 nucleotides matching TRBD1. The germline gives CDR1 SGHRS, CDR2 YFSETQ. The CDR3 spans 15 residues. CDR3 sequence reads: CASSLGDRGDQPQHF. The CDR3 coding sequence is TGTGCCAGCAGTTTGGGGGACAGGGGTGATCAGCCCCAGCATTTT.

The rearrangement joins TRBV10-3 to TRBJ1-5; perhaps TRBD1 as D (5 bases). The CDR3 is 15 amino acids. V lost 0 bases and J 7 bases, leaving 13 bases between the germline ends. Per germline, CDR1 ENHRY and CDR2 SYGVKD. CDR3 protein: CAISESTGDWQPQHF. The DNA for the CDR3 is TGTGCCATCAGTGAGTCGACGGGGGATTGGCAGCCCCAGCATTTT.

As concerns this clonotype: A read error is the likely source, as a far larger clone sits one nucleotide away. The chain links TRBV28 to TRBJ2-1; D gene uncertain. Germline values: CDR1 MDHEN, CDR2 SYDVKM. The CDR3 length is 11 residues. The V gene lost 6 bases and the J gene lost 8 bases, with 8 bases spanning the gap. The CDR3 nucleotides are TGTGCCAGCAGGTTGCGCGATGAGCAGTTCTTC. Protein sequence: CASRLRDEQFF.

At least ten counts were recorded for this clonotype. The chain carries TRBV6-2 or TRBV6-3 and TRBJ2-1; D is unclear. Germline assignment: CDR1 MNHEY and CDR2 SVGEGT. This CDR3 is 15 amino acids long. The V gene lost 2 bases and the J gene lost 0 bases, with 8 bases spanning the gap. The CDR3 reads CASSYGSSSYNEQFF. CDR3 nucleotide sequence: TGTGCCAGCAGTTACGGATCAAGCTCCTACAATGAGCAGTTCTTC.

The chain has TRBV12-3 or TRBV12-4 and TRBJ1-2; perhaps TRBD1 as D (5 bases). The CDR3 covers 16 residues. V lost 1 base to trimming and J lost 4 bases, with 16 bases between them. Here the CDR3 reads CASSLGTVRGFYGYTF. CDR3 nucleotide sequence: TGTGCCAGCAGTTTAGGGACGGTTAGGGGATTCTATGGCTACACCTTC.

This clonotype was seen ten or more times. This chain links TRBV20-1 with TRBJ2-3, with D unresolved. The CDR3 is 15 amino acids. Germline V lookup: CDR1 DFQATT, CDR2 SNEGSKA (reference sequence). Trimming removed 4 bases from V and 0 bases from J, with 14 bases in between. DNA of the CDR3: TGCAGTGCTACCCCCGGTGGTTCTAGCACAGATACGCAGTATTTT. This codes for CSATPGGSSTDTQYF.

This clonotype was recorded at least ten times. The rearrangement joins TRBV7-9 to TRBJ2-5; no clear D gene. There are 14 residues in the CDR3. The V gene's germline CDR1 is SEHNR and CDR2 FQNEAQ (reference sequence). V was pared by 4 bases and J by 2 bases, with 11 bases between. CDR3 protein: CASSSLGLQETQYF. Written as DNA, the CDR3 is TGTGCCAGCAGCTCCCTGGGATTGCAAGAGACCCAGTACTTC.

Comment on this clonotype: A much larger clone lies a single base off, so this may be a read error. V usage is TRBV29-1 and J usage is TRBJ2-1, with D possibly being TRBD2 (6 bases). The CDR3 consists of 18 residues. Germline CDR1 SQVTM, CDR2 ANQGSEA. Here the CDR3 DNA reads TGCAGCGTTGAAGGGGTCGGACTTGGGGGGATTAGCTACAATGTGCAGTTCTTC. Translation gives CSVEGVGLGGISYNVQFF.

In its sample, this clonotype was seen a few times. This clone may be a read error of a much larger clone one base away. The chain has TRBV20-1 and TRBJ2-5, with 7 bases matching TRBD2. The CDR3 is 14 residues long. Germline V gives CDR1 DFQATT, CDR2 SNEGSKA (reference sequence). V lost 5 bases to trimming and J lost 5 bases; unmatched junction nucleotides: 11. The CDR3 here is CSAPGRLARETQYF. CDR3 DNA: TGCAGTGCTCCCGGGAGACTAGCCCGGGAGACCCAGTACTTC.